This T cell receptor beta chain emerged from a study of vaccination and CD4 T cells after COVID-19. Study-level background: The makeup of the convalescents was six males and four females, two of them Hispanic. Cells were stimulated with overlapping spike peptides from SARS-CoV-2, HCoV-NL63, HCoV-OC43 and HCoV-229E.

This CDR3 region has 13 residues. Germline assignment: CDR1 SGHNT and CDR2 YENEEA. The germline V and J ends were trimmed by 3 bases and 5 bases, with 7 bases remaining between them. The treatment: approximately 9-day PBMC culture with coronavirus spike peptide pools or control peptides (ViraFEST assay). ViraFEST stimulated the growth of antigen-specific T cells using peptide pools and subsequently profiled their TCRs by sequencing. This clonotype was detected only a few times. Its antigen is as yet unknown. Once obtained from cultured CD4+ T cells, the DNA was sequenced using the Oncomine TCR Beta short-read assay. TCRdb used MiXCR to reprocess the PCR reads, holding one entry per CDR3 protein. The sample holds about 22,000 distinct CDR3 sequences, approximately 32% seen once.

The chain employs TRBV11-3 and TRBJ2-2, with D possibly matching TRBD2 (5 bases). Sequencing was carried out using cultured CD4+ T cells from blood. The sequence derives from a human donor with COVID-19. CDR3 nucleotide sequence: TGTGCCAGCAGCTTGTCGGGGACCGGGGAGCTGTTTTTT. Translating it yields CASSLSGTGELFF.